This TCR beta chain was retrieved from a study of shared clonotypes between healthy human individuals. Study-level information: Each donor's CD8 memory used one plate, CD8 naive two, each CD4 subset three. The study, taken as a whole, reports: Rarefaction gave evidence that sorted-subset sequencing remained incomplete despite large depth.

The CDR3 has 16 residues. Trimming cost V 4 bases and J 4 bases; bases outside gene matches: 6. CDR1 SGHRS and CDR2 YFSETQ come from the germline V gene. Among the donors, all were Caucasian adults who lived in Nashville, Tennessee. Division of CD4+ cells produced a CD45RA+ naive subset and a CD45RA-negative memory subset. In the case of this clone: Its antigen is unknown. Within the sample, other DNA sequences also encode this same CDR3.

Libraries were prepared by immunoSEQ multiplex PCR; TCRdb keeps only in-frame clonotypes and omits some of them. The sample lists over a million clones; about 75% were seen once. This receptor was identified in a man younger than 30 in good health. The sequencing input was memory CD4+ T cells sorted from blood. Subset reported: CD45RA-negative fraction. J is TRBJ2-1 and V is TRBV5-1; 12 nucleotides line up with TRBD2. The CDR3 nucleotides read TGCGCCAGCAGCCCGACTAGCGGGGGACTTTACAATGAGCAGTTCTTC. Translating gives CASSPTSGGLYNEQFF. The full variable domain, completed using reference TRBV5-1 and TRBJ2-1, is KAGVTQTPRYLIKTRGQQVTLSCSPISGHRSVSWYQQTPGQGLQFLFEYFSETQRNKGNFPGRFSGRQFSNSRSEMNVSTLELGDSALYLCASSPTSGGLYNEQFFGPGTRLTVL.